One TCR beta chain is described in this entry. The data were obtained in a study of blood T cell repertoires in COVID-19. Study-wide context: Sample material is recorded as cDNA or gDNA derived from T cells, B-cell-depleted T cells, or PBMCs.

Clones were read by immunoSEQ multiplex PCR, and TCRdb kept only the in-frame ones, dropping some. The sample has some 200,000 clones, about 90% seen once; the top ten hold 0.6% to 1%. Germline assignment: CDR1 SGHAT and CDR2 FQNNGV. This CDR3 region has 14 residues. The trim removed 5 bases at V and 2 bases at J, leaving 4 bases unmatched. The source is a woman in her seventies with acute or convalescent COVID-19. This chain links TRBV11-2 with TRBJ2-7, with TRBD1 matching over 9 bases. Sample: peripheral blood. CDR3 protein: CASSLRDRAYEQYF. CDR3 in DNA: TGTGCCAGCAGCCTCCGGGACAGGGCCTACGAGCAGTACTTC. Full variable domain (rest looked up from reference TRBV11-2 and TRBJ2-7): EAGVAQSPRYKIIEKRQSVAFWCNPISGHATLYWYQQILGQGPKLLIQFQNNGVVDDSQLPKDRFSAERLKGVDSTLKIQPAKLEDSAVYLCASSLRDRAYEQYFGPGTRLTVT.